Listed here is a single T cell receptor (beta chain). The sample comes from a study of long-term antiretroviral therapy in people with HIV. At the survey level, the v3.0 immunoSEQ assay was run. Data came from immunoSEQ multiplex PCR; TCRdb stores just in-frame clones and leaves some out. Of over 9,000 clones listed, around 77% are singletons. This CDR3 is built from 17 residues. CDR1 GTSNPN and CDR2 SVGIG come from the germline V gene (reference sequence). Trimming took off 5 bases at V and 0 bases at J, with 17 bases between the two ends. This sequence joins TRBV30 and TRBJ1-6; D is possibly TRBD1 (5 bases). This clonotype originated in a man in his thirties or forties with HIV. This specimen consisted of unsorted PBMCs, obtained 0.4 years before starting antiretroviral therapy. The CDR3 protein is CAWGGVIPSSYNSPLHF. The DNA for the CDR3 is TGTGCCTGGGGGGGGGTAATCCCCAGCTCCTATAATTCACCCCTCCACTTT.